The 16 T cell receptor beta chains given below trace back to one sample, sequenced in a study of blood T cell repertoires in COVID-19 (dated by TCRdb to 2018 to 2021). Library generation was performed with the immunoSEQ multiplex PCR assay. TCRdb holds this immuneACCESS table with in-frame rearrangements only. Some clones are missing; in checked studies, unresolved V genes explain under half, and the rest has no known cause. The sample table lists approximately 57,000 clones, about four fifths of them with a count of one. Of the sample, 8.2% falls within the top ten clones. The sample comprised peripheral blood. The source is a woman older than 75 with acute or convalescent COVID-19.

This chain uses TRBV10-3 with TRBJ1-1; the match to TRBD1 covers 8 bases. From germline, CDR1 is ENHRY and CDR2 SYGVKD. This CDR3 is built from 17 residues. V was clipped by 4 bases and J by 0 bases; unmatched bases: 10. In DNA form, the CDR3 reads TGTGCCATCAGTGGGACTTGGGACAGGCGGATGAACACTGAAGCTTTCTTT. Protein: CAISGTWDRRMNTEAFF.

The chain employs TRBV5-1 and TRBJ2-1, with 9 bases lining up with TRBD2. The germline CDR1 and CDR2 sequences are SGHRS and YFSETQ. V shed 4 bases, J shed 9 bases, and the junction held 11 bases outside the gene matches. CDR3 size: 15 residues. The CDR3 DNA sequence: TGCGCCAGCAGCCCCTCCGGGACTAGCATCTCTGAGCAGTTCTTC. Its translation is CASSPSGTSISEQFF.

The rearrangement joins TRBV30 to TRBJ1-2; no clear D gene. This CDR3 has 15 residues. CDR1 and CDR2 from the germline V gene are GTSNPN and SVGIG (reference sequence). The V gene lost 2 bases and the J gene lost 8 bases, with 21 bases spanning the gap. CDR3 nucleotides: TGTGCCTGGAGTATGGGGAGTCCGGCTGATTACGGCTACACCTTC. Its protein is CAWSMGSPADYGYTF.

The gene calls are TRBV4-1 and TRBJ2-2; D uncertain. The V and J ends lost 4 bases and 7 bases respectively, with 16 bases between them. This CDR3 region has 15 residues. Germline-derived CDR1 and CDR2 are MGHRA and YSYEKL. The CDR3 sequence is CASSPQVEIGGELFF. CDR3 sequence (DNA): TGCGCCAGCAGCCCCCAAGTGGAGATCGGCGGGGAGCTGTTTTTT.

The V and J genes are TRBV5-1 and TRBJ1-1, with unresolved D. V lost 2 bases and J 2 bases, leaving 7 bases between the germline ends. The CDR3 consists of 13 residues. CDR1 and CDR2 (germline): SGHRS, YFSETQ. The CDR3 region is CASSFRDNTEAFF. The CDR3 DNA reads TGCGCCAGCAGCTTTCGGGATAACACTGAAGCTTTCTTT.

The V gene is TRBV19, the J gene TRBJ2-1; 12 bases align to TRBD2. The V segment lost 6 bases and the J segment 6 bases; nucleotides outside the gene matches: 9. Germline values: CDR1 LNHDA, CDR2 SQIVND (reference sequence). The CDR3 has 16 residues. In DNA form, the CDR3 reads TGTGCCAGTAGCATCCCGGCTAGCGGGAGGGGCAATGAGCAGTTCTTC. This sequence encodes CASSIPASGRGNEQFF.

The chain recombines TRBV5-1 with TRBJ1-6; a possible D gene is TRBD1 (6 bases). CDR1 is SGHRS, CDR2 YFSETQ, per germline. Trimming cost V 5 bases and J 10 bases, with 16 bases left between them. There are 14 residues in the CDR3. The chain's CDR3 is CASSPVQGGSPLHF. CDR3 coding DNA: TGCGCCAGCAGTCCCGTACAGGGAGGGTCACCCCTCCACTTT.

V is TRBV6-1 and J is TRBJ1-5; 7 bases line up with TRBD1. The CDR3 consists of 14 residues. Looked up from germline, CDR1 is MNHNS and CDR2 is SASEGT. The trim removed 1 base at V and 6 bases at J, leaving 3 bases unmatched. Here the CDR3 DNA reads TGTGCCAGCAGTGAAGGGGCAGGGGGTCAGCCCCAGCATTTT. Residues: CASSEGAGGQPQHF.

The CDR3 region is CASSGRTRGNYGYTF. The CDR3, as DNA: TGTGCCAGCAGTGGACGGACAAGGGGAAACTATGGCTACACCTTC. J is TRBJ1-2 and V is TRBV6-4; possible D gene TRBD1, 5 bases. V lost 4 bases and J lost 2, with 14 bases in between. CDR3 length: 15 amino acids. CDR1 is MRHNA, CDR2 SNTAGT, per germline.

V is TRBV11-2 and J is TRBJ2-1; perhaps TRBD2 as D (7 bases). This CDR3 has 16 residues. In germline, CDR1 is SGHAT, CDR2 FQNNGV. Trimming cost V 5 bases and J 4 bases, with 18 bases left between them. The CDR3 DNA is TGTGCCAGCAGCCCGGGGGGCTCCCATCTATACAATGAGCAGTTCTTC. Translation: CASSPGGSHLYNEQFF.

V gene TRBV19 combines with J gene TRBJ1-5; D perhaps matches TRBD1 (5 bases). V was shortened by 0 bases and J by 3 bases, with 18 bases between the two germline ends. The CDR3 runs 18 residues. The germline V gene has CDR1 LNHDA and CDR2 SQIVND (reference sequence). The CDR3 sequence: CASSIEAHSGVNNQPQHF. The CDR3 DNA reads TGTGCCAGTAGTATAGAGGCACACTCGGGGGTTAACAATCAGCCCCAGCATTTT.

The chain combines TRBV6-5 with TRBJ1-1; D is undetermined. This CDR3 spans 15 amino acids. Trimming left V 7 bases short and J 2 bases short, with 17 bases between. In germline, CDR1 is MNHEY, CDR2 SVGAGI. Here the CDR3 reads CASIAYGASNTEAFF. CDR3 coding DNA: TGTGCCAGCATCGCCTACGGAGCCTCTAACACTGAAGCTTTCTTT.

The sample holds one count of this clone. V and J are TRBV5-1 and TRBJ2-1; tentatively, D is TRBD2 (6 bases). Trimming took 3 bases from V and 7 from J, leaving 20 bases between them. The CDR3 spans 16 residues. Germline V gene lookup returns CDR1 SGHRS and CDR2 YFSETQ. The CDR3 DNA is TGCGCCAGCAGCTGGGGGATTGGAGGGGTGGGGAATGAGCAGTTCTTC. Amino acid sequence: CASSWGIGGVGNEQFF.

The rearrangement uses TRBV6-5 and TRBJ1-2; possibly TRBD1 for D (6 bases). The CDR3 sequence is 14 residues long. Germline CDR1 MNHEY, CDR2 SVGAGI. V was pared by 7 bases and J by 4 bases, with 16 bases between. CDR3 DNA sequence: TGTGCCAGCACCGAGACAGGTCAATTCTATGGCTACACCTTC. Translated, it gives CASTETGQFYGYTF.

The J gene is TRBJ1-2, the V gene TRBV18; TRBD1 is a possible D gene (5 bases). Looked up from germline, CDR1 is KGHSH and CDR2 is LQKENI. The CDR3 spans 15 residues. Trimming pared 4 bases from V and 0 bases from J, leaving 12 bases between. CDR3 sequence (DNA): TGTGCCAGCTCACGCAGCGGGGGTACTAACTATGGCTACACCTTC. Translating gives CASSRSGGTNYGYTF.

The chain joins TRBV20-1 to TRBJ1-2, with unresolved D. This CDR3 region has 13 residues. Germline V gives CDR1 DFQATT, CDR2 SNEGSKA (reference sequence). With 3 bases removed from V and 2 bases from J, the gap between germline ends came to 10 bases. The CDR3 sequence: CSASQEGNYGYTF. CDR3 coding DNA: TGCAGTGCTAGTCAGGAGGGAAACTATGGCTACACCTTC.